This T cell receptor beta chain was obtained from a study of regulatory T cells in long-lasting Graves disease. The V gene's germline CDR1 is LNHDA and CDR2 SQIVND (reference sequence). V was pared by 7 bases and J by 4 bases, with 13 bases between. CDR3 length: 14 amino acids. Time point meaning: newly diagnosed GD, antithyroid drugs for less than 3 months. The TCR library was made from RNA extracted from PBMCs. Patients all came to the study from an endocrinology department in Xi'an, China. HTBI primers from iRepertoire and Arm-PCR of CDR3 regions yielded the TCR beta libraries. TCRdb called the multiplex PCR reads again in MiXCR, with one record for every CDR3 protein. The top ten hold 20% of the sample, which has approximately 350,000 distinct CDR3 sequences, 15% to 20% seen once. The sample was also reused in another study, on T cells in Graves' hyperthyroidism and ophthalmopathy. That source reports: Hyperthyroidism patients were newly diagnosed, had disease duration under 2 months, and were aged 18 to 65 years.

The receptor's source is a woman under 30 with Graves disease. Source: peripheral blood mononuclear cells (PBMCs), taken at new diagnosis, from a patient treated with antithyroid drugs. This chain connects TRBV19 to TRBJ1-4; maybe TRBD1 (5 bases). The CDR3 reads CASKKGAGNEKLFF. CDR3 DNA sequence: TGTGCCAGTAAAAAAGGGGCGGGTAATGAAAAACTGTTTTTT.